The clone carrying this T cell receptor (beta chain) was seen once. The antigen remains unidentified. Assay used: immunoSEQ multiplex PCR; TCRdb lists only in-frame clones, some missing. The top ten hold less than 15% of the sample, which has about 72,000 clones, about 87% seen once. The data were obtained in a study of a mutant IDH1 vaccine in newly diagnosed glioma. In the study overall: The patients were given eight vaccinations, one each in weeks 1, 3, 5, 7, 11, 15, 19 and 23.

Time point defined: week 23, last vaccination. Each dose of the vaccine consisted of 300 ug of mutant IDH1 20-mer peptide, with topical imiquimod. CDR3 length equals 15 residues. V was cut by 0 bases and J by 2 bases, with 10 bases left in between. The germline V gene has CDR1 LGHNA and CDR2 YSLEER. The chain carries TRBV4-3 and TRBJ1-2; the D is unclear. The source material was PBMCs, sampled from a glioma patient whose treatment included an IDH1 peptide vaccine. The clonotype was recovered from a man between 18 and 29 years old with glioma. The CDR3 loop is CASSQDRGLNYGYTF. In DNA form, the CDR3 reads TGCGCCAGCAGCCAAGATCGAGGACTAAACTATGGCTACACCTTC.